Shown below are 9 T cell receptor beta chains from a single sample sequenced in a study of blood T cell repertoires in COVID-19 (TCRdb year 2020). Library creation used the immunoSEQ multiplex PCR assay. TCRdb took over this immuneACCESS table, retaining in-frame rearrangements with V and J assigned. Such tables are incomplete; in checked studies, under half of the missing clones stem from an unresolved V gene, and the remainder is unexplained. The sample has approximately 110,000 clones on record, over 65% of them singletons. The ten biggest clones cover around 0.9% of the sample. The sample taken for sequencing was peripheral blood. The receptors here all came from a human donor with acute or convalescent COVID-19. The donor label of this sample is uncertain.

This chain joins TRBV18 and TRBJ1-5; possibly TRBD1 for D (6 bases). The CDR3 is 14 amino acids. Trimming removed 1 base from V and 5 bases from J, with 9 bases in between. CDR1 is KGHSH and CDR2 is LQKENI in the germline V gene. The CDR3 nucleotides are TGTGCCAGCTCACCACAGACAGGTGATCAGCCCCAGCATTTT. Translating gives CASSPQTGDQPQHF.

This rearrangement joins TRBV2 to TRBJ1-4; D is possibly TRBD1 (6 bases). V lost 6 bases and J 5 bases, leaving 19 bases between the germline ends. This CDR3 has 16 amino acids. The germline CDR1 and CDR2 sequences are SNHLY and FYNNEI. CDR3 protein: CASSDTGYGTNEKLFF. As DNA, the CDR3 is TGTGCCAGCAGCGATACAGGGTACGGAACAAATGAAAAACTGTTTTTT.

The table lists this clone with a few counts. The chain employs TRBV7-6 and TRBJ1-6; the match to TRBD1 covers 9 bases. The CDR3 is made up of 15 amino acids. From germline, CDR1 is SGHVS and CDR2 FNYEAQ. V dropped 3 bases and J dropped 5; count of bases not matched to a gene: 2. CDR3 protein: CASSLGTGNNSPLHF. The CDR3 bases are TGTGCCAGCAGCTTGGGGACAGGGAATAATTCACCCCTCCACTTT. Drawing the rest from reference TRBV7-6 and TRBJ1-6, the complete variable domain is GAGVSQSPRYKVTKRGQDVALRCDPISGHVSLYWYRQALGQGPEFLTYFNYEAQQDKSGLPNDRFSAERPEGSISTLTIQRTEQRDSAMYRCASSLGTGNNSPLHFGNGTRLTVT.

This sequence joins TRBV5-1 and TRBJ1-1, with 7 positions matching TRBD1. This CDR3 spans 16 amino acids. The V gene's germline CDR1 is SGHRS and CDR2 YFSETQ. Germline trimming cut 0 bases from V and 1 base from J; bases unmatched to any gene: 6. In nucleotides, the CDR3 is TGCGCCAGCAGCTTGGACAGGGGAAATAGGAACACTGAAGCTTTCTTT. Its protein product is CASSLDRGNRNTEAFF.

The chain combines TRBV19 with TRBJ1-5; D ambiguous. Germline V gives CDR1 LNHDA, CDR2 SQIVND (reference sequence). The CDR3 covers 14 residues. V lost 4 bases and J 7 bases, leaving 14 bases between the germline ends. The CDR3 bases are TGTGCCAGTAGTACTCACCGGGAAGAACAGCCCCAGCATTTT. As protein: CASSTHREEQPQHF.

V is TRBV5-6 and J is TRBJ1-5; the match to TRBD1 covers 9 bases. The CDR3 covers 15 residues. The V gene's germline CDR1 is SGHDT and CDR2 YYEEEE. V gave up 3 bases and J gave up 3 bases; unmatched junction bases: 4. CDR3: CASSWGTGNNQPQHF. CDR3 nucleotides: TGTGCCAGCAGCTGGGGGACAGGGAACAATCAGCCCCAGCATTTT.

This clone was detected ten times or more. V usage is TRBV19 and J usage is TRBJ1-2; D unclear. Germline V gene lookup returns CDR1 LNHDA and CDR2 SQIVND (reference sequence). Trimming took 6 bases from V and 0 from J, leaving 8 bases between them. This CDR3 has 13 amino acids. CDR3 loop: CASSGWTNYGYTF. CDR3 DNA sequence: TGTGCCAGTAGCGGGTGGACTAACTATGGCTACACCTTC.

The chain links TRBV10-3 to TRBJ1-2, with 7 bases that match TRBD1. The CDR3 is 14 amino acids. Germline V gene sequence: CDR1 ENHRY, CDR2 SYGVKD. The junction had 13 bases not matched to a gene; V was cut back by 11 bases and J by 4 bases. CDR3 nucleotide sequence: TGTGCCTCCTCTCCGGGACAGCAAATCTATGGCTACACCTTC. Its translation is CASSPGQQIYGYTF.

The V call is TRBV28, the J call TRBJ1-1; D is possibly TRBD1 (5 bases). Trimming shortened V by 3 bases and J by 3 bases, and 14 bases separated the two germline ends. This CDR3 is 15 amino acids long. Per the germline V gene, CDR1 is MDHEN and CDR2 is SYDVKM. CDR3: CASSLGGMGDTEAFF. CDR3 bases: TGTGCCAGCAGTTTGGGGGGGATGGGGGACACTGAAGCTTTCTTT.